One T cell receptor beta chain is described in this entry. Its antigen is still unknown. CDR3 length: 14 residues. Per germline, CDR1 SGHRS and CDR2 YFSETQ. Germline trimming cut 4 bases from V and 7 bases from J; bases unmatched to any gene: 4. This sample is part of a study of T-cell reconstitution after alpha-beta-depleted transplantation in children. Study outcomes and limitations: About two months after transplant, alpha-beta T cells reportedly came from several hundred expanded graft clones. Some patients showed high day-60 TCRbeta diversity, which derived from surviving recipient T cells and thymic progenitors. After one year, T-cell counts and TCRbeta diversity mostly came from new T cells.

During its preparation, the TCRbeta library received unique molecular identifiers. TCRdb re-derived calls from the PCR reads in MiXCR, one entry per CDR3 protein. The table includes hundreds of thousands of distinct CDR3 sequences, about 12% detected once. This sequence originates from a girl aged 2 to 9 with congenital amegakaryocytic thrombocytopenia, due to receive a stem cell transplant. The V call is TRBV5-1, the J call TRBJ2-2; the match to TRBD1 covers 10 bases. Specimen: PBMCs, collected before TCRalphabeta/CD19-depleted stem cell transplant. CDR3 protein: CASSPGTGDGELFF. The CDR3, as DNA: TGCGCCAGCAGCCCTGGGACAGGGGACGGGGAGCTGTTTTTT. Full variable domain (remainder filled in from reference TRBV5-1 and TRBJ2-2): KAGVTQTPRYLIKTRGQQVTLSCSPISGHRSVSWYQQTPGQGLQFLFEYFSETQRNKGNFPGRFSGRQFSNSRSEMNVSTLELGDSALYLCASSPGTGDGELFFGEGSRLTVL.